The 32 T cell receptor beta chains below come from one sample, sequenced in a study of shared clonotypes between healthy human individuals. Here immunoSEQ multiplex PCR was the method, and the copy in TCRdb shows in-frame clones only, minus some. The sample yields hundreds of thousands of clones, roughly 70% seen once. Sequencing was performed on memory CD4+ T cells sorted from blood. The subset was: CD45RA-negative fraction. Source of these receptors: a woman in her twenties or thirties in good health.

This clone has just one count. V gene TRBV5-1 combines with J gene TRBJ2-5; D is uncertain. CDR3 length: 14 amino acids. The V and J ends lost 4 bases and 1 base respectively, with 11 bases between them. The V gene's germline CDR1 is SGHRS and CDR2 YFSETQ. The CDR3 loop is CASSDPGPQETQYF. Here the CDR3 DNA reads TGCGCCAGCAGCGACCCCGGCCCCCAAGAGACCCAGTACTTC.

V is TRBV11-2 and J is TRBJ2-3; D is tentatively TRBD1 or TRBD2 (5 bases each). Trimming removed 2 bases at V and 5 bases at J, with 23 bases between. Germline V gene sequence: CDR1 SGHAT, CDR2 FQNNGV. CDR3 length: 18 residues. CDR3 region: CASSLRAPYRRWGDTQYF. The CDR3 nucleotides are TGTGCCAGCAGCTTACGTGCTCCCTACAGGAGGTGGGGAGATACGCAGTATTTT.

This clone has only a few counts. A much bigger clone sits one base away, suggesting this may be a read error. This same CDR3 is encoded by further DNA sequences in the sample. The V call is TRBV28, the J call TRBJ2-5, with 13 bases that match TRBD2. CDR3 length: 15 amino acids. Trimming took 3 bases from V and 2 from J; bases not matched to a gene: 0. The germline V gene encodes CDR1 MDHEN and CDR2 SYDVKM. CDR3: CASSLTSGGQETQYF. The CDR3 nucleotides read TGTGCCAGCAGTTTGACTAGCGGGGGGCAAGAGACCCAGTACTTC.

J is TRBJ2-7 and V is TRBV28, with TRBD1 identical over 7 bases. This CDR3 is built from 14 residues. Germline V gene sequence: CDR1 MDHEN, CDR2 SYDVKM. J was trimmed by 6 bases and V by 5 bases; bases with no gene match: 10. CDR3 bases: TGTGCCAGCAGTCCTCGACAGGGAGTCGGCGAGCAGTACTTC. Amino acid sequence: CASSPRQGVGEQYF. Full variable domain (missing parts from reference TRBV28 and TRBJ2-7): DVKVTQSSRYLVKRTGEKVFLECVQDMDHENMFWYRQDPGLGLRLIYFSYDVKMKEKGDIPEGYSVSREKKERFSLILESASTNQTSMYLCASSPRQGVGEQYFGPGTRLTVT.

The chain carries TRBV29-1 and TRBJ1-2, with TRBD1 matching over 7 bases. Germline V gene lookup returns CDR1 SQVTM and CDR2 ANQGSEA. J gave up 0 bases and V 7 bases, and 5 bases lay outside the gene matches. The CDR3 length is 13 residues. The DNA for the CDR3 is TGCAGCGCCCCGACAGGGACTAACTATGGCTACACCTTC. It yields the protein CSAPTGTNYGYTF. Filled out from reference TRBV29-1 and TRBJ1-2, the complete variable domain reads SAVISQKPSRDICQRGTSLTIQCQVDSQVTMMFWYRQQPGQSLTLIATANQGSEATYESGFVIDKFPISRPNLTFSTLTVSNMSPEDSSIYLCSAPTGTNYGYTFGSGTRLTVV.

V usage is TRBV13 and J usage is TRBJ1-2, with 8 bases lining up with TRBD1. The CDR3 runs to 14 residues. V lost 3 bases, J lost 7 bases, and 7 bases stayed unmatched. Germline V gene sequence: CDR1 PRHDT, CDR2 FYEKMQ (reference sequence). CDR3 loop: CASSFESGGLGYTF. The CDR3 DNA follows: TGTGCCAGCAGCTTCGAATCAGGGGGCCTTGGCTACACCTTC.

This clone was found many times. The same CDR3 can be traced to other DNA sequences in this sample. The chain recombines TRBV5-1 with TRBJ2-1, with D possibly matching TRBD2 (5 bases). The V and J ends lost 2 bases and 4 bases respectively, with 13 bases between them. In germline, CDR1 is SGHRS, CDR2 YFSETQ. The CDR3 extends over 15 amino acids. This CDR3 reads CASSLSSGGYNEQFF. The DNA of the CDR3 is TGCGCCAGCAGCTTATCCAGCGGCGGATACAATGAGCAGTTCTTC.

The chain has TRBV19 and TRBJ1-5; D may be TRBD1 (6 bases). Germline loops: CDR1 LNHDA, CDR2 SQIVND (reference sequence). Trimming cost V 7 bases and J 2 bases, with 12 bases left between them. This CDR3 comprises 14 residues. CDR3 amino acids: CASTLQGRNQPQHF. The DNA of the CDR3 is TGTGCCAGTACCCTACAGGGACGCAATCAGCCCCAGCATTTT.

Only one count was recorded for this clone. The gene calls are TRBV6-1 and TRBJ2-3; TRBD1 is a possible D gene (5 bases). V was shortened by 3 bases and J by 3 bases, with 10 bases between the two germline ends. Germline lookup yields CDR1 MNHNS and CDR2 SASEGT. This CDR3 has 14 residues. The CDR3 DNA reads TGTGCCAGCAGTGACAGGGAAATTACAGATACGCAGTATTTT. This encodes CASSDREITDTQYF.

The chain combines TRBV11-2 with TRBJ2-7; TRBD1 matches 7 bases. Losses at the gene ends were 3 bases for V and 0 bases for J; bases not matched to a gene: 5. Germline V gene sequence: CDR1 SGHAT, CDR2 FQNNGV. The length of the CDR3 is 15 residues. Here the CDR3 reads CASSLGTARSYEQYF. CDR3 bases: TGTGCCAGCAGCTTGGGGACAGCGCGCTCCTACGAGCAGTACTTC.

The V gene is TRBV11-2, the J gene TRBJ2-7, with a weak D call TRBD1 (5 bases). This CDR3 has 14 residues. Germline V gives CDR1 SGHAT, CDR2 FQNNGV. V shed 5 bases and J shed 2 bases, with 13 bases lying between them. CDR3 nucleotides: TGTGCCAGCAGCCCGAGACAGCAAACCTACGAGCAGTACTTC. It specifies CASSPRQQTYEQYF.

The genes are TRBV4-1 and TRBJ2-5, with a weak D call TRBD2 (6 bases). The CDR3 is made up of 16 amino acids. The V end was cut by 1 base, the J end by 5 bases, with 17 bases between. Germline lookup yields CDR1 MGHRA and CDR2 YSYEKL. The CDR3 nucleotides are TGCGCCAGCAGCCAAGGACCAGGAGCGGGCGGCGAGACCCAGTACTTC. Translation gives CASSQGPGAGGETQYF.

The gene calls are TRBV10-2 and TRBJ1-5; perhaps TRBD1 as D (6 bases). Germline V gives CDR1 WSHSY, CDR2 SAAADI. Trimming removed 3 bases at V and 4 bases at J, with 13 bases between. The CDR3 contains 15 residues. The CDR3 protein is CASSDPHTGNQPQHF. In nucleotides, the CDR3 is TGCGCCAGCAGTGACCCACACACAGGGAATCAGCCCCAGCATTTT.

This chain uses TRBV5-1 with TRBJ2-1; 7 positions match TRBD2. Germline CDR1 reads SGHRS; CDR2 reads YFSETQ. The CDR3 runs 16 residues. V shed 0 bases, J shed 6 bases, and the junction held 9 bases outside the gene matches. The DNA for the CDR3 is TGCGCCAGCAGCTTGGCCCCCAGCGGGACTCTCAATGAGCAGTTCTTC. It codes for CASSLAPSGTLNEQFF. The full variable domain, in which reference TRBV5-1 and TRBJ2-1 provide the parts outside the CDR3, is KAGVTQTPRYLIKTRGQQVTLSCSPISGHRSVSWYQQTPGQGLQFLFEYFSETQRNKGNFPGRFSGRQFSNSRSEMNVSTLELGDSALYLCASSLAPSGTLNEQFFGPGTRLTVL.

The chain couples TRBV29-1 to TRBJ2-1; TRBD2 matches 8 bases. With 0 bases clipped from V and 0 bases from J, the junction kept 4 bases outside the gene matches. The CDR3 is 16 residues long. The germline V gene encodes CDR1 SQVTM and CDR2 ANQGSEA. Here the CDR3 reads CSVEDGRAASYNEQFF. CDR3 in DNA: TGCAGCGTTGAAGACGGGAGGGCCGCCTCCTACAATGAGCAGTTCTTC.

This chain links TRBV19 with TRBJ1-1; D is uncertain. The germline V gene encodes CDR1 LNHDA and CDR2 SQIVND (reference sequence). The CDR3 consists of 14 residues. V lost 5 bases to trimming and J lost 1 base, with 11 bases between them. In DNA form, the CDR3 reads TGTGCCAGTAGTCTCGGACGGGAGAACACTGAAGCTTTCTTT. Translating it yields CASSLGRENTEAFF. Full variable domain (rest looked up from reference TRBV19 and TRBJ1-1): DGGITQSPKYLFRKEGQNVTLSCEQNLNHDAMYWYRQDPGQGLRLIYYSQIVNDFQKGDIAEGYSVSREKKESFPLTVTSAQKNPTAFYLCASSLGRENTEAFFGQGTRLTVV.

The CDR3 spells CASSLEVASTDTQYF. The DNA of the CDR3 is TGTGCCAGCAGCTTAGAGGTGGCCAGCACAGATACGCAGTATTTT. The gene calls are TRBV7-9 and TRBJ2-3, with no clear D. The V and J ends lost 1 base and 0 bases respectively, with 8 bases between them. Germline lookup yields CDR1 SEHNR and CDR2 FQNEAQ (reference sequence). The CDR3 is made up of 15 amino acids.

The V call is TRBV2, the J call TRBJ2-5; D remains unclear. With 4 bases removed from V and 1 base from J, the gap between germline ends came to 4 bases. The CDR3 runs to 12 residues. CDR1 is SNHLY, CDR2 FYNNEI, per germline. The CDR3 here is CASSGGQETQYF. As DNA, the CDR3 is TGTGCCAGCAGTGGGGGCCAAGAGACCCAGTACTTC.

The rearrangement joins TRBV5-4 to TRBJ1-1; D is possibly TRBD1 (5 bases). V lost 3 bases, J lost 2 bases, and 17 bases lay in between. The germline gives CDR1 SGHNT, CDR2 YYREEE (reference sequence). This CDR3 is 16 amino acids long. CDR3 sequence (DNA): TGTGCCAGCAGCTCCGCCGCCCAGACAGAAAACACTGAAGCTTTCTTT. The encoded protein is CASSSAAQTENTEAFF.

The V and J genes are TRBV6-4 and TRBJ2-2; TRBD1 is a possible D gene (6 bases). CDR1 is MRHNA and CDR2 is SNTAGT in the germline V gene. Trimming left V 7 bases short and J 3 bases short, with 12 bases between. This CDR3 has 14 residues. The CDR3 sequence is CASTPDRYTGELFF. The CDR3 DNA reads as TGTGCCAGCACCCCGGACAGATACACCGGGGAGCTGTTTTTT.

As regards this clone: A far larger clone differs by one base, so this is likely a read error. The chain uses TRBV6-1 and TRBJ1-5; D may be TRBD1 (6 bases). Germline V gene sequence: CDR1 MNHNS, CDR2 SASEGT. Trimming pared 6 bases from V and 0 bases from J, leaving 12 bases between. There are 15 residues in the CDR3. CDR3 nucleotide sequence: TGTGCCAGCAGGCGGACAGATTATAGCAATCAGCCCCAGCATTTT. Translated, it gives CASRRTDYSNQPQHF.

V gene TRBV29-1 combines with J gene TRBJ2-7, with 11 bases lining up with TRBD2. CDR1 is SQVTM, CDR2 ANQGSEA, per germline. With 4 bases clipped from V and 5 bases from J, the junction kept 22 bases outside the gene matches. The CDR3 contains 19 residues. The CDR3 nucleotides are TGCAGCGTTGGCGAAATGACTAGCGGGAAAATAGATCTATATCACGAGCAGTACTTC. Translation gives CSVGEMTSGKIDLYHEQYF.

The CDR3 loop is CASSLGFGQMNTEAFF. The CDR3 nucleotides are TGTGCCAGCAGCTTAGGCTTCGGACAGATGAACACTGAAGCTTTCTTT. The chain joins TRBV11-2 to TRBJ1-1, with a possible D match to TRBD1 (6 bases). Looked up from germline, CDR1 is SGHAT and CDR2 is FQNNGV. This CDR3 comprises 16 residues. Trimming cost V 1 base and J 0 bases, with 12 bases left between them. The variable domain in full, completed from reference TRBV11-2 and TRBJ1-1, reads EAGVAQSPRYKIIEKRQSVAFWCNPISGHATLYWYQQILGQGPKLLIQFQNNGVVDDSQLPKDRFSAERLKGVDSTLKIQPAKLEDSAVYLCASSLGFGQMNTEAFFGQGTRLTVV.

V and J are TRBV5-1 and TRBJ2-7, with D tentatively TRBD1 (6 bases). This CDR3 contains 14 residues. Germline V gene data show CDR1 as SGHRS and CDR2 as YFSETQ. V gave up 4 bases and J gave up 5 bases, with 16 bases separating them. CDR3 amino acids: CASSDVRGSHEQYF. CDR3 DNA: TGCGCCAGCAGCGACGTCAGGGGTTCGCACGAGCAGTACTTC.

The J gene is TRBJ2-1, the V gene TRBV9; 8 bases line up with TRBD2. Germline V gene sequence: CDR1 SGDLS, CDR2 YYNGEE. CDR3 length: 15 residues. Trimming cost V 3 bases and J 7 bases; bases outside gene matches: 9. The CDR3 sequence: CASSASGSESNEQFF. The CDR3 bases are TGTGCCAGCAGCGCCAGCGGGAGCGAGTCGAATGAGCAGTTCTTC.

V and J are TRBV6-6 and TRBJ2-5; a weak D match, TRBD1 (6 bases). The ends were cut back, 7 bases at V and 0 bases at J, with 12 bases in the middle. The germline V gene has CDR1 MNHNY and CDR2 SVGAGI (reference sequence). The length of the CDR3 is 14 residues. This CDR3 reads CASKHRDHQETQYF. The CDR3 bases are TGTGCCAGCAAACACAGGGACCACCAAGAGACCCAGTACTTC.

The gene calls are TRBV7-9 and TRBJ1-2, with a possible D match to TRBD1 (6 bases). V was clipped by 5 bases and J by 7 bases, with 17 bases between them. In germline, CDR1 is SEHNR, CDR2 FQNEAQ (reference sequence). The CDR3 is 14 residues long. The CDR3 DNA reads as TGTGCCAGCAGCCCATGGACAGAGGTCCCTGGCTACACCTTC. Translated, it gives CASSPWTEVPGYTF. Drawing the rest from reference TRBV7-9 and TRBJ1-2, the complete variable domain is DTGVSQNPRHKITKRGQNVTFRCDPISEHNRLYWYRQTLGQGPEFLTYFQNEAQLEKSRLLSDRFSAERPKGSFSTLEIQRTEQGDSAMYLCASSPWTEVPGYTFGSGTRLTVV.

This clone was picked up many times. The chain carries TRBV9 and TRBJ1-5; D not certain. Trimming removed 0 bases from V and 0 bases from J, with 4 bases in between. This CDR3 has 14 amino acids. Per germline, CDR1 SGDLS and CDR2 YYNGEE. The DNA of the CDR3 is TGTGCCAGCAGCGTAGACAGTAGCAATCAGCCCCAGCATTTT. Translating it yields CASSVDSSNQPQHF.

This chain connects TRBV11-3 to TRBJ2-7; TRBD2 agrees at 8 bases. The CDR3 sequence is 13 residues long. Germline V gives CDR1 SGHNT, CDR2 YENEEA. The V segment lost 5 bases and the J segment 3 bases; nucleotides outside the gene matches: 3. The CDR3 region is CASSHREGYEQYF. CDR3 bases: TGTGCCAGCAGCCATCGGGAGGGCTACGAGCAGTACTTC.

A word on this clone: Other DNA sequences within the sample encode an identical CDR3. This CDR3 is CASSKDTLSNQPQHF. The CDR3 coding sequence is TGTGCCAGCAGCAAAGACACCCTTAGCAATCAGCCCCAGCATTTT. This rearrangement joins TRBV7-2 to TRBJ1-5; no clear D gene. Looked up from germline, CDR1 is SGHTA and CDR2 is FQGNSA. Trimming cost V 5 bases and J 0 bases, with 11 bases left between them. This CDR3 is built from 15 residues.

This chain links TRBV5-1 with TRBJ2-5; 12 nucleotides align to TRBD2. Germline V gives CDR1 SGHRS, CDR2 YFSETQ. Trimming at V came to 2 bases and at J to 0 bases, leaving 8 bases not matched to a gene. CDR3 length equals 18 residues. CDR3 residues: CASSLGVRTSGNQETQYF. The CDR3 bases are TGCGCCAGCAGCTTAGGCGTACGGACTAGCGGGAACCAAGAGACCCAGTACTTC.

This clone has a count of ten or more. The chain links TRBV29-1 to TRBJ2-1; TRBD2 agrees at 8 bases. Germline CDR1 is SQVTM and CDR2 is ANQGSEA. V lost 4 bases to trimming and J lost 4 bases; unmatched junction nucleotides: 6. This CDR3 comprises 14 residues. The CDR3 DNA reads as TGCAGCGTTGGCGGGACTAGTATTTACAATGAGCAGTTCTTC. Translating gives CSVGGTSIYNEQFF.